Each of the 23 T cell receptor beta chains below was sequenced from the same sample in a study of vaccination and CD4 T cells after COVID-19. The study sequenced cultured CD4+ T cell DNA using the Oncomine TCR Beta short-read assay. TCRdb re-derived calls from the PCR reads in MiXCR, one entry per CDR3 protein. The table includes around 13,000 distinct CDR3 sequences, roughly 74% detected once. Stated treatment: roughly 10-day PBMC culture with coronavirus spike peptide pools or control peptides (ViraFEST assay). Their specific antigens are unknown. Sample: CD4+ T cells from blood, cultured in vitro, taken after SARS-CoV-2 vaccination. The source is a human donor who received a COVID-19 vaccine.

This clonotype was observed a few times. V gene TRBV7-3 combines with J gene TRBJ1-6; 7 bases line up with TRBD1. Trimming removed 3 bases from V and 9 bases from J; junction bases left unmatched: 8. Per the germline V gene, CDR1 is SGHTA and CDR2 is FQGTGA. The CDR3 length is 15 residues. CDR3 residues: CASSLRKTGTSPLHF. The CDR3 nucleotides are TGTGCCAGCAGCTTGAGGAAGACAGGGACTTCACCCCTCCACTTT.

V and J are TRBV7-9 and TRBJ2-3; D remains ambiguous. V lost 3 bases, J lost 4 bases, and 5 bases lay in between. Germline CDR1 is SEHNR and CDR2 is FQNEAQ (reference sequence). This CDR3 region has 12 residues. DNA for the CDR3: TGTGCCAGCAGCTTGGTCGCAGATACGCAGTATTTT. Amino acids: CASSLVADTQYF.

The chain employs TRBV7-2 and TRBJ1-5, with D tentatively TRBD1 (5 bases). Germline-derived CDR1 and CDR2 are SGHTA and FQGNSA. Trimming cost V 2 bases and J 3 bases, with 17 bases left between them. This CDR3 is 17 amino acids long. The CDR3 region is CASSLSGIPPYNQPQHF. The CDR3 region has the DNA TGTGCCAGCAGCTTATCAGGGATCCCCCCTTACAATCAGCCCCAGCATTTT. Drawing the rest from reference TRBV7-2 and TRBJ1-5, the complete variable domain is GAGVSQSPSNKVTEKGKDVELRCDPISGHTALYWYRQSLGQGLEFLIYFQGNSAPDKSGLPSDRFSAERTGGSVSTLTIQRTQQEDSAVYLCASSLSGIPPYNQPQHFGDGTRLSIL.

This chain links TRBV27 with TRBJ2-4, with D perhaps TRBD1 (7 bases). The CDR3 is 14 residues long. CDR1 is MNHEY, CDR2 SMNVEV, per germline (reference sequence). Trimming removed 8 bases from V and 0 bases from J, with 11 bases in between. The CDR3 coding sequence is TGTGCCAGCGCCAGGGGGGTAGCCAAAAACATTCAGTACTTC. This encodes CASARGVAKNIQYF.

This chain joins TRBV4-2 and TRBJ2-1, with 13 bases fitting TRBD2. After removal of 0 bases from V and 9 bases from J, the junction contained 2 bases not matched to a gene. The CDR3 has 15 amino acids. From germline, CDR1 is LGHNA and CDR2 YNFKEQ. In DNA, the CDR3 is TGTGCCAGCAGCCAAGAACTAGCGGGGGGGTTTGAGCAGTTCTTC. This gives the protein CASSQELAGGFEQFF.

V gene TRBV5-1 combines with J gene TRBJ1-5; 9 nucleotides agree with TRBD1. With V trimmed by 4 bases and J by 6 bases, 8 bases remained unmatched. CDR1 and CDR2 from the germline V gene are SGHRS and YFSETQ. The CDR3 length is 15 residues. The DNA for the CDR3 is TGCGCCAGCAGCCAAGGGACAGGGCTGGGTCAGCCCCAGCATTTT. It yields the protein CASSQGTGLGQPQHF.

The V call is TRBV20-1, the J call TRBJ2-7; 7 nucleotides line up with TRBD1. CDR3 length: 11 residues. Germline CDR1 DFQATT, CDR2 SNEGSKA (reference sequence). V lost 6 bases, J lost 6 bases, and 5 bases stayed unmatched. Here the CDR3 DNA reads TGCAGTGCCCAGACAGGGCGCGAGCAGTACTTC. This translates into CSAQTGREQYF.

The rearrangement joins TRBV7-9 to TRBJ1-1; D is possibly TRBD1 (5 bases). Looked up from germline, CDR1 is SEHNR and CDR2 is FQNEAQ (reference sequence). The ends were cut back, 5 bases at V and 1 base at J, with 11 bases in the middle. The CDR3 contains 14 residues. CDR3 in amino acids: CASSPGRGNTEAFF. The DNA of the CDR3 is TGTGCCAGCAGCCCGGGACGGGGGAACACTGAAGCTTTCTTT.

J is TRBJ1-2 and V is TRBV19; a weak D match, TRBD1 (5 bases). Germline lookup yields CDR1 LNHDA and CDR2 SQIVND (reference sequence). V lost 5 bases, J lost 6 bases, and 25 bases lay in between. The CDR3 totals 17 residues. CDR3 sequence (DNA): TGTGCCAGTAGTCCTGGGGCCTCCGGGCGCAGGGAAAATGGCTACACCTTC. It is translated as CASSPGASGRRENGYTF.

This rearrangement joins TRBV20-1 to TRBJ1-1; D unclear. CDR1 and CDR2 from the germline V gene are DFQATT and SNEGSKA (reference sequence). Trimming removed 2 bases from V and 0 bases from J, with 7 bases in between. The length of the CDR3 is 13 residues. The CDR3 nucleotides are TGCAGTGCTAGATTCAGGTTGAACACTGAAGCTTTCTTT. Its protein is CSARFRLNTEAFF.

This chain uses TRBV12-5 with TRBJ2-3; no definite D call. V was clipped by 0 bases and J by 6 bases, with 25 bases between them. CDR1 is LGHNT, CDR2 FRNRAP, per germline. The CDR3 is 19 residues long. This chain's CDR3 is CASGLVNDGRPYLTDTQYF. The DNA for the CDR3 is TGTGCTAGTGGTTTGGTTAACGACGGTCGGCCATATCTGACGGATACGCAGTATTTT.

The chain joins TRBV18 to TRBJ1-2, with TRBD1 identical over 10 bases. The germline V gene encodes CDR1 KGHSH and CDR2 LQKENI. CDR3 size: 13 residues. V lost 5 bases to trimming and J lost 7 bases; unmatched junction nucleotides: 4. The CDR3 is CASSTGQGFGYTF. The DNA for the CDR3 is TGTGCCAGCTCAACGGGACAGGGGTTTGGCTACACCTTC.

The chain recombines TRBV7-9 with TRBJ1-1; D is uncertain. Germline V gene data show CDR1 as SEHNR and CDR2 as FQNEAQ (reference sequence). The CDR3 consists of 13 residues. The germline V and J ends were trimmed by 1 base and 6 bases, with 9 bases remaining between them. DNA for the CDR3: TGTGCCAGCAGCTTAGAAGGGATCTCTGAAGCTTTCTTT. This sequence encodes CASSLEGISEAFF.

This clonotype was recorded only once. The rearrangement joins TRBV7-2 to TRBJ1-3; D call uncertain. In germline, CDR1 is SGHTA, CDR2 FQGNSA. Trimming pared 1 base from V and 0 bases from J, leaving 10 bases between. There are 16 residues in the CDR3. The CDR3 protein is CASSLEPLPSGNTIYF. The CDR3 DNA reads TGTGCCAGCAGCTTAGAACCCCTACCCTCTGGAAACACCATATATTTT.

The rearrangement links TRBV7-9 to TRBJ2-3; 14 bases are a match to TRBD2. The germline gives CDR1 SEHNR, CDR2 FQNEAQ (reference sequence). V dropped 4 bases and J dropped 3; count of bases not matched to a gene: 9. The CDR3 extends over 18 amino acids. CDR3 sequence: CASSSVGLAGGSTDTQYF. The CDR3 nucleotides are TGTGCCAGCAGCTCCGTAGGACTAGCGGGGGGAAGTACAGATACGCAGTATTTT.

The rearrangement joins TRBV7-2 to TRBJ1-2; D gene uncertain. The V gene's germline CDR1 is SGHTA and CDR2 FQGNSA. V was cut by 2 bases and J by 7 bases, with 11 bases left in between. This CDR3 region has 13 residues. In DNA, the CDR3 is TGTGCCAGCAGCTTAACGGGAGCGGGTGGCTACACCTTC. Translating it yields CASSLTGAGGYTF.

Written as DNA, the CDR3 is TGTGCCATCAGGGGGGCCGGGACGGAAGGCTATGGCTACACCTTC. This translates into CAIRGAGTEGYGYTF. The genes are TRBV10-3 and TRBJ1-2; D is perhaps TRBD1 (6 bases). The CDR3 covers 15 residues. Germline V lookup: CDR1 ENHRY, CDR2 SYGVKD. The V end lost 6 bases, the J end lost 4 bases, and 18 bases lay between the germline ends.

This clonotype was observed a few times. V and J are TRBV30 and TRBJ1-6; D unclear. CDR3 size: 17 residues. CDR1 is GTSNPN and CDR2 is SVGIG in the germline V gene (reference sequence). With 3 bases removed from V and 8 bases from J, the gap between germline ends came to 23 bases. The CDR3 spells CAWRGRLGREVYSPLHF. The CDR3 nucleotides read TGTGCCTGGAGGGGCCGACTGGGCCGGGAGGTTTATTCACCCCTCCACTTT.

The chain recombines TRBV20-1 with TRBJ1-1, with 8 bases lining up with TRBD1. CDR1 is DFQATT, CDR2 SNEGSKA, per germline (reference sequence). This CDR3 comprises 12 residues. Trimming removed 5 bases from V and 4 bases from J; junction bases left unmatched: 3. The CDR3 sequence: CSAGQGATEAFF. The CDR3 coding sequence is TGCAGTGCTGGGCAGGGGGCCACTGAAGCTTTCTTT.

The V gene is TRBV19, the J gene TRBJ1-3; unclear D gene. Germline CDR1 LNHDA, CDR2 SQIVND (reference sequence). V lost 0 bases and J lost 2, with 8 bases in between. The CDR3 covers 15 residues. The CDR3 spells CASSIEGVPGNTIYF. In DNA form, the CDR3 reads TGTGCCAGTAGTATAGAAGGAGTACCTGGAAACACCATATATTTT.

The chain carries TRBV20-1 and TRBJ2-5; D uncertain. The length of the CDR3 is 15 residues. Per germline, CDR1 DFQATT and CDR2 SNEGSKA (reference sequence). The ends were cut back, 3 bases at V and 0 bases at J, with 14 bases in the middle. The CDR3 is CSARGTQRYQETQYF. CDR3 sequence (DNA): TGCAGTGCTAGGGGTACTCAGAGATACCAAGAGACCCAGTACTTC.

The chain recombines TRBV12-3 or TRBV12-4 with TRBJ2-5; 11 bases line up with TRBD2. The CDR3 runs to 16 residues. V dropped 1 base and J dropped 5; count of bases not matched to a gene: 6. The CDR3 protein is CASSLGLAGGRETQYF. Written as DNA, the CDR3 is TGTGCCAGCAGTTTAGGGCTAGCGGGGGGTCGGGAGACCCAGTACTTC.

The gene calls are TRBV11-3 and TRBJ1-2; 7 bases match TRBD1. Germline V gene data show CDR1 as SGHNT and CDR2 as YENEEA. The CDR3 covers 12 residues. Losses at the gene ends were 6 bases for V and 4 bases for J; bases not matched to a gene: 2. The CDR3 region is CASSQGGYGYTF. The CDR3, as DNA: TGTGCCAGCAGTCAGGGGGGCTATGGCTACACCTTC.